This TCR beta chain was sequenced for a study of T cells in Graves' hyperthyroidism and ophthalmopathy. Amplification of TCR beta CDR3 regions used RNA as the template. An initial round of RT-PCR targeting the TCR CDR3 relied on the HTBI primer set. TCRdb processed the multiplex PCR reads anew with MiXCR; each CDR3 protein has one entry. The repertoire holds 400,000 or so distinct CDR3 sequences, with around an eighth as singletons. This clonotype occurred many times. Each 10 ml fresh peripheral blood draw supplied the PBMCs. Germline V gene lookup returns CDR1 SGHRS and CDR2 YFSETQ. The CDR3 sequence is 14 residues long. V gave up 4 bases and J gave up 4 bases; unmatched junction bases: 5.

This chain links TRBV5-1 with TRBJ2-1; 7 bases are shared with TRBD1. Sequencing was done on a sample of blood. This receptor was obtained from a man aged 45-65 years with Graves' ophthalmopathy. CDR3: CASSRKGQYNEQFF. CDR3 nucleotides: TGCGCCAGCAGCAGGAAGGGACAGTACAATGAGCAGTTCTTC.